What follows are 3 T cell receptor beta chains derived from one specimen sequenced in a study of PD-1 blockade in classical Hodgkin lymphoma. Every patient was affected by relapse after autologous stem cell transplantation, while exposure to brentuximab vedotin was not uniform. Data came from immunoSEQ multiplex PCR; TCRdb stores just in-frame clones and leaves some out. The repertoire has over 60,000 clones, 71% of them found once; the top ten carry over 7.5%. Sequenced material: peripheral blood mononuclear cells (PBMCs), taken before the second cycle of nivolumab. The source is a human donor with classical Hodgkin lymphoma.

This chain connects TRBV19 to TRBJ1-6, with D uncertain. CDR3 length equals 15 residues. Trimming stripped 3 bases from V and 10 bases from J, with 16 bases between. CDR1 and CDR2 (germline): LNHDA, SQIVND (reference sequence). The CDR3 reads CASSIIWGGRSPLHF. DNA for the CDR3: TGTGCCAGTAGTATTATCTGGGGAGGTCGGTCACCCCTCCACTTT.

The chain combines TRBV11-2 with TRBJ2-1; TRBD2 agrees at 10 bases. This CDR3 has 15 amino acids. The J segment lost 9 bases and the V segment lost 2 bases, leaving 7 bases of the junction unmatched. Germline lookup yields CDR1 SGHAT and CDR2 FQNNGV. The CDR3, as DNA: TGTGCCAGCAGCTTATTGCTAGCGGGGGTAATTGAGCAGTTCTTC. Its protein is CASSLLLAGVIEQFF.

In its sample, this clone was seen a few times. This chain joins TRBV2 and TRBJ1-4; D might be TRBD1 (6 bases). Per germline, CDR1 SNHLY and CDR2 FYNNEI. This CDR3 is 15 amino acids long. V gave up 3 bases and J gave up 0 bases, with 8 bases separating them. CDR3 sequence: CASSDRGATNEKLFF. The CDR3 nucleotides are TGTGCCAGCAGTGACAGGGGTGCAACTAATGAAAAACTGTTTTTT. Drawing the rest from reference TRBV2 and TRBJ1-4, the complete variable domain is EPEVTQTPSHQVTQMGQEVILRCVPISNHLYFYWYRQILGQKVEFLVSFYNNEISEKSEIFDDQFSVERPDGSNFTLKIRSTKLEDSAMYFCASSDRGATNEKLFFGSGTQLSVL.